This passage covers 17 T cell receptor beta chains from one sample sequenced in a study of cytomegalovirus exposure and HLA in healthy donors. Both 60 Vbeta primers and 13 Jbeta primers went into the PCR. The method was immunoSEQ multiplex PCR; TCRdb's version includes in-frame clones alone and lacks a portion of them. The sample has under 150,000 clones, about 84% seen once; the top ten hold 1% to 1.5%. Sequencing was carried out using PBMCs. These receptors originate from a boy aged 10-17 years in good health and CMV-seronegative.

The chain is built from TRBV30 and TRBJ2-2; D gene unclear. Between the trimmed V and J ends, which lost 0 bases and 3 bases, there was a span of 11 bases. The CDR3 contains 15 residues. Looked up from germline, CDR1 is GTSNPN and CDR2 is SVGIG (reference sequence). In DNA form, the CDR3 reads TGTGCCTGGAGTGTACGTCGGTTCGACACCGGGGAGCTGTTTTTT. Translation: CAWSVRRFDTGELFF.

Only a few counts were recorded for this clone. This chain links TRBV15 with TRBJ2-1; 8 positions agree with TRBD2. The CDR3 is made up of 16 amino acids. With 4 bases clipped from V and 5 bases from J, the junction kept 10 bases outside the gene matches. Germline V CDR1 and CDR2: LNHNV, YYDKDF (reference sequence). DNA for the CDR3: TGTGCCACCAGCAATAGAGGTAGCGGGACCAACAATGAGCAGTTCTTC. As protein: CATSNRGSGTNNEQFF.

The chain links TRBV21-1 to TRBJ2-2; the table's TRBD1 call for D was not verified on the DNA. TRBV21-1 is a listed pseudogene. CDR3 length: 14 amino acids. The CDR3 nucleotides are TGTGCCAGCAAGGACAGGGCGAACACCGGGGAGCTGTTTTTT. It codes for CASKDRANTGELFF.

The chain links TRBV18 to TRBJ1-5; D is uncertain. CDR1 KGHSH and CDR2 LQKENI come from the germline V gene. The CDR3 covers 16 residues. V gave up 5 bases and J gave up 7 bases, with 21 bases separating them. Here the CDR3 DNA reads TGTGCCAGCTCAAGCGGGGAATACCCACGGTGGCAGCCCCAGCATTTT. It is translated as CASSSGEYPRWQPQHF.

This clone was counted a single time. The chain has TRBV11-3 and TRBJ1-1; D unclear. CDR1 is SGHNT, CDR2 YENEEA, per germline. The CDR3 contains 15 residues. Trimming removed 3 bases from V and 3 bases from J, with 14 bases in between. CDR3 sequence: CASSFQAGLDTEAFF. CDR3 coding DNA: TGTGCCAGCAGCTTCCAGGCGGGCTTGGACACTGAAGCTTTCTTT.

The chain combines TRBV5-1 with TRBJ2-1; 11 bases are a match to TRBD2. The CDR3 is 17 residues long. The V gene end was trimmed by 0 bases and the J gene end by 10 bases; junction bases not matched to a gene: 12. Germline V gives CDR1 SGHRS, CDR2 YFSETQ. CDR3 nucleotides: TGCGCCAGCAGCTTGGTACCCACTAGCGGGAGAGGTGGGGAGCAGTTCTTC. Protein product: CASSLVPTSGRGGEQFF.

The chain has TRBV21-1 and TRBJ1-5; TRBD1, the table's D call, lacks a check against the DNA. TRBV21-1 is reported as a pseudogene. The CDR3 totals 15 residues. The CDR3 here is CASSDRGYSNQPQHF. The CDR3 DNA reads TGTGCCAGCAGCGACAGGGGTTATAGCAATCAGCCCCAGCATTTT.

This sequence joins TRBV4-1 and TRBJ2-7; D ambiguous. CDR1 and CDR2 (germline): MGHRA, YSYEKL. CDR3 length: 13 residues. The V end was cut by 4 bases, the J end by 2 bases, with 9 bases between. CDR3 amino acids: CASSLVYPYEQYF. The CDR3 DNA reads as TGCGCCAGCAGCCTAGTTTACCCCTACGAGCAGTACTTC.

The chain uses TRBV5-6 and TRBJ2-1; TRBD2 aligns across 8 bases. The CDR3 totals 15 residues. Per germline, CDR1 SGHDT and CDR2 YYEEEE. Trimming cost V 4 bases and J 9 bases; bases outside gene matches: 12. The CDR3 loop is CASSTLAGTYTEQFF. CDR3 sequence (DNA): TGTGCCAGCAGCACCTTAGCGGGAACCTATACTGAGCAGTTCTTC.

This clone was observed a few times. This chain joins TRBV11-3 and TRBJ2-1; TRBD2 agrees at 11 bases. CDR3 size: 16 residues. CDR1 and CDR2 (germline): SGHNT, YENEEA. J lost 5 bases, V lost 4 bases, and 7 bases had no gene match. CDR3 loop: CASSYGTSGTHNEQFF. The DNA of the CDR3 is TGTGCCAGCAGCTACGGGACTAGCGGTACCCACAATGAGCAGTTCTTC.

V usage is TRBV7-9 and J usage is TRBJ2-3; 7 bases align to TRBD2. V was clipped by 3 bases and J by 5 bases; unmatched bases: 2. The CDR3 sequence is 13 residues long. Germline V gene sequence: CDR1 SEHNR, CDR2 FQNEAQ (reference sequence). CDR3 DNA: TGTGCCAGCAGCTTGGGGGAGGGAGATACGCAGTATTTT. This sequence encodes CASSLGEGDTQYF.

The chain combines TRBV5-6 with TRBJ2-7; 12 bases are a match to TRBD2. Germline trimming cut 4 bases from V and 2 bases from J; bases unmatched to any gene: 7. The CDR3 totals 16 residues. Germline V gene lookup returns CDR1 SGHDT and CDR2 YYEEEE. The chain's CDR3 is CASSRSPSGGAYEQYF. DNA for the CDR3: TGTGCCAGCAGCAGATCACCTAGCGGGGGGGCCTACGAGCAGTACTTC.

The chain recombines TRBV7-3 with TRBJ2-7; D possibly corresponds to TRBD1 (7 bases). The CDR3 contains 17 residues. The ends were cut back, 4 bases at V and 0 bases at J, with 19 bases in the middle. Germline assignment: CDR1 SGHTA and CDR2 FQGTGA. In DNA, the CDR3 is TGTGCCAGCAGCTACCGTAGCGGCCCAGGGGGCTCCTACGAGCAGTACTTC. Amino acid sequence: CASSYRSGPGGSYEQYF. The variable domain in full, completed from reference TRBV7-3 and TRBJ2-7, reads GAGVSQTPSNKVTEKGKYVELRCDPISGHTALYWYRQSLGQGPEFLIYFQGTGAADDSGLPNDRFFAVRPEGSVSTLKIQRTERGDSAVYLCASSYRSGPGGSYEQYFGPGTRLTVT.

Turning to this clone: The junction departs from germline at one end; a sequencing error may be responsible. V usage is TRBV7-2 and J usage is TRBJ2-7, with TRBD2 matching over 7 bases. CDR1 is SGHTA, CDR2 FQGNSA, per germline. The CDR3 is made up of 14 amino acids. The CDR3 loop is CASLPGLGSFEQYF. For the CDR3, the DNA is TGTGCCAGCTTACCCGGACTAGGCTCCTTCGAGCAGTACTTC.

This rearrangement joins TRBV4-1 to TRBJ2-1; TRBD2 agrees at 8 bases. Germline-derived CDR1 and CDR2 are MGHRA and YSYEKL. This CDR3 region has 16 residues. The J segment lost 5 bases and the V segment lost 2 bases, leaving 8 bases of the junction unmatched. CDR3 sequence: CASSQTAGEGHNEQFF. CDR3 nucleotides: TGCGCCAGCAGCCAAACAGCGGGAGAGGGGCACAATGAGCAGTTCTTC.

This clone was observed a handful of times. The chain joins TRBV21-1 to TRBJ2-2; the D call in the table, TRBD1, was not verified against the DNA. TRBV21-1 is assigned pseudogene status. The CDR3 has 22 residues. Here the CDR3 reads CASVLPRLKLPRDRVVSGELFF. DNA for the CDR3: TGTGCCAGCGTCCTCCCGCGCCTTAAATTACCCCGGGACAGGGTTGTTTCCGGGGAGCTGTTTTTT.

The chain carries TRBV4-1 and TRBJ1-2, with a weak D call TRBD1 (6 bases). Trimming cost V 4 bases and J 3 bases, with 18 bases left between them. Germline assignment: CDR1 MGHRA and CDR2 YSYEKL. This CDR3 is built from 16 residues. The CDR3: CASSPAGGKGDYGYTF. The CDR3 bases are TGCGCCAGCAGCCCCGCGGGGGGGAAGGGGGACTATGGCTACACCTTC.